Listed below are T cell receptor beta chains from one sample, sequenced in a study of blood T cell repertoires in COVID-19. The repertoire was sequenced with immunoSEQ multiplex PCR; TCRdb's copy has only in-frame clones and lacks some. This table has approximately 50,000 clones, about four fifths appearing once. Sequences were obtained from peripheral blood. Receptors originate from a man aged 80 or over with COVID-19, enrolled during active disease. CDR3s include the opening cysteine and the closing phenylalanine or tryptophan. Fields, in order: V gene, J gene, clone size, D gene, CDR3 length, CDR3 DNA, CDR3 protein. D genes are given only for firm matches. Rows give clone size only sometimes, using once, few, many, or a class for an expanded clone.

TRBV6-6,TRBJ2-7,-,TRBD1,12,TGTGCCAGCACCGCGACAGGGATCGAGCAGTACTTC,CASTATGIEQYF
TRBV28,TRBJ1-2,-,TRBD1,15,TGTGCCAGCAGTGTCACAGGGGGCGCGGAGCATGGCTACACCTTC,CASSVTGGAEHGYTF
TRBV19,TRBJ1-3,-,TRBD1,15,TGTGCCAGTAGTCAGGACAGGGCTTCTGGAAACACCATATATTTT,CASSQDRASGNTIYF
TRBV7-3,TRBJ2-7,-,TRBD1,15,TGTGCCAGCAGCCCCGGGACAGGGGCCTCCTACGAGCAGTACTTC,CASSPGTGASYEQYF
TRBV21-1,TRBJ2-2,-,-,16,TGTGCCAGCAGCTCCCTGGCTCAAGCGAACACCGGGGAGCTGTTTTTT,CASSSLAQANTGELFF
TRBV30,TRBJ1-2,-,-,20,TGTGCCTGGAGTGTAGAGTTATACCTCGAGGTATCAGCTCTCGGCTATGGCTACACCTTC,CAWSVELYLEVSALGYGYTF
TRBV3-1/TRBV3-2,TRBJ2-3,-,TRBD2,19,TGTGCCAGCAGCCAAGATGGGGGGGGGACTCCCGGGGCCCGGGATACGCAGTATTTT,CASSQDGGGTPGARDTQYF
TRBV18,TRBJ1-6,-,TRBD1,14,TGTGCCAGCTCACCGACACAGGGGGATTCACCCCTCCACTTT,CASSPTQGDSPLHF
TRBV28,TRBJ1-2,-,-,12,TGTGCCAGCAGTTTGGCGGACTATGGCTACACCTTC,CASSLADYGYTF
TRBV9,TRBJ1-1,-,-,16,TGTGCCAGCAGCGTAGCTGGGGGGGGCTTCGGCACTGAAGCTTTCTTT,CASSVAGGGFGTEAFF
TRBV9,TRBJ2-7,few,-,15,TGTGCCAGCAGCGTAGCCGCAGGGCGATCCTACGAGCAGTACTTC,CASSVAAGRSYEQYF
TRBV18,TRBJ1-2,-,-,14,TGTGCCAGCTCACCGGCGGGTTCTAACTATGGCTACACCTTC,CASSPAGSNYGYTF
TRBV7-8,TRBJ1-1,-,-,13,TGTGCCAGCAGGGTACAGGAAAACACTGAAGCTTTCTTT,CASRVQENTEAFF
TRBV7-9,TRBJ2-5,-,TRBD1,14,TGTGCCAGCAGCTTAGGGACAGGGCAAGAGACCCAGTACTTC,CASSLGTGQETQYF
TRBV7-9,TRBJ2-2,-,TRBD1,18,TGTGCCAGCAGCTTGGATCCGCGGGGGACAGGGTACACCGGGGAGCTGTTTTTT,CASSLDPRGTGYTGELFF
TRBV20-1,TRBJ1-6,-,-,11,TGCAGTGCTAGTGGGGAGGGCGCCCTCCACTTT,CSASGEGALHF
TRBV6-5,TRBJ1-1,-,TRBD1,15,TGTGCCAGCAGTTCAGGGACAGCTCCTAAGGCTGAAGCTTTCTTT,CASSSGTAPKAEAFF
TRBV19,TRBJ1-2,-,TRBD1,15,TGTGCCAGTAGTTCACCGGGACAGGGCTTAGGTGGCTACACCTTC,CASSSPGQGLGGYTF
TRBV7-2,TRBJ2-1,-,-,13,TGTGCCAGCAGCTCTGTTAACTCCGCCCGGCAGTTCTTC,CASSSVNSARQFF
TRBV5-1,TRBJ2-5,-,TRBD2,15,TGCGCCAGCAGCTTCCTAGCGGGAGCAGGGGAGACCCAGTACTTC,CASSFLAGAGETQYF
TRBV6-5,TRBJ2-2,once,-,14,TGTGCCAGAGGAACAGGGTCAAACACCGGGGAGCTGTTTTTT,CARGTGSNTGELFF
TRBV7-3,TRBJ1-6,-,-,14,TGTGCCAGCAGCCCCGTTGGGAGGAATTCACCCCTCCACTTT,CASSPVGRNSPLHF
TRBV6-6,TRBJ2-1,-,TRBD2,16,TGTGCCAGCAGTCCAACCTCTGCGGGGGGCAGATGGGAGCAGTTCTTC,CASSPTSAGGRWEQFF
TRBV7-3,TRBJ1-2,once,-,13,TGTGCCAGCAGCTCCTATACCAACTATGGCTACACCTTC,CASSSYTNYGYTF
TRBV11-2,TRBJ2-5,-,-,11,TGTGCCAGCAGCTCCGTGGAGACCCAGTACTTC,CASSSVETQYF
TRBV18,TRBJ1-1,-,-,16,TGTGCCAGCTCACCACGATCAGGCCGGGGGAACACTGAAGCTTTCTTT,CASSPRSGRGNTEAFF
TRBV19,TRBJ2-2,-,-,15,TGTGCCAGTAGTTCCCGGTGGGGGGACACCGGGGAGCTGTTTTTT,CASSSRWGDTGELFF
TRBV7-2,TRBJ1-1,-,-,14,TGTGTCAGCAGCAGCCCCAGGGAGAACACTGAAGCTTTCTTT,CVSSSPRENTEAFF
TRBV11-2,TRBJ1-1,-,-,14,TGTGCCAGCAGGGCCACGGGGATTAACACTGAAGCTTTCTTT,CASRATGINTEAFF
TRBV6-2/TRBV6-3,TRBJ1-2,-,TRBD1,14,TGTGCCAGCAGTTACGGGCAGGGGGCCGCTGGCTACACCTTC,CASSYGQGAAGYTF
TRBV6-2/TRBV6-3,TRBJ2-5,-,TRBD1,15,TGTGCCAGCAGTTTGTTCGGGACAGACCAAGAGACCCAGTACTTC,CASSLFGTDQETQYF
TRBV11-2,TRBJ2-5,-,-,18,TGTGCCAGCAGCTTAGAATTAGGGACAACTCGAGCCCAAGAGACCCAGTACTTC,CASSLELGTTRAQETQYF
TRBV5-5,TRBJ1-5,-,-,15,TGTGCCAGCAGCTACGACGGGGATAGCAATCAGCCCCAGCATTTT,CASSYDGDSNQPQHF
TRBV13,TRBJ1-5,-,TRBD1,14,TGTGCCAGCAGATTAGGGACAGACGATCAGCCCCAGCATTTT,CASRLGTDDQPQHF
TRBV19,TRBJ1-5,-,TRBD1,14,TGTGCCAGTAGTATGACAGGGTTGGATCAGCCCCAGCATTTT,CASSMTGLDQPQHF
TRBV30,TRBJ1-3,-,-,16,TGTGCCTGGAGTGTACTGGGGGCGGACTCTGGAAACACCATATATTTT,CAWSVLGADSGNTIYF
TRBV3-1/TRBV3-2,TRBJ1-1,-,-,14,TGTGCCAGCAGCCCCCAGGGAGGACGGACTGAAGCTTTCTTT,CASSPQGGRTEAFF
TRBV15,TRBJ1-1,-,TRBD1,14,TGTGCCACCAGCATCAAGTGGACAGGGTCTGAAGCTTTCTTT,CATSIKWTGSEAFF
TRBV7-8,TRBJ2-1,-,TRBD1,15,TGTGCCAGCAGCCGGGGACAGGCGATGGGGAATGAGCAGTTCTTC,CASSRGQAMGNEQFF
TRBV6-6,TRBJ1-2,-,-,14,TGTGCCAGCAGCCGACAGGTCGATAACTATGGCTACACCTTC,CASSRQVDNYGYTF
TRBV5-4,TRBJ1-2,once,-,15,TGTGCCAGCAGCCACCGAGGGACATCACTCTATGGCTACACCTTC,CASSHRGTSLYGYTF
TRBV7-9,TRBJ1-5,-,TRBD1,16,TGTGCCAGCAGCCCTGGACAGGGAGGGTCGGATCAGCCCCAGCATTTT,CASSPGQGGSDQPQHF
TRBV7-3,TRBJ2-1,-,-,15,TGTGCCAGCAGCTTATTCCCGGGGGGCCCAAATGAGCAGTTCTTC,CASSLFPGGPNEQFF
TRBV5-6,TRBJ2-4,-,-,19,TGTGCCAGCAGCGGCGGAGCTTTGGGTAGGAGAATAGCCAAAAACATTCAGTACTTC,CASSGGALGRRIAKNIQYF
TRBV7-9,TRBJ1-1,-,TRBD1,18,TGTGCCAGCAGCTTCAGACCTGGACAGGTTCTCGGGAACACTGAAGCTTTCTTT,CASSFRPGQVLGNTEAFF
TRBV20-1,TRBJ2-7,-,-,14,TGCAGTGCTAGTCGACAGACAGGCTCCTACGAGCAGTACTTC,CSASRQTGSYEQYF
TRBV18,TRBJ1-1,-,TRBD1,16,TGTGCCAGCTCACCGAACAGGGGTGGGGTGAACACTGAAGCTTTCTTT,CASSPNRGGVNTEAFF
TRBV6-6,TRBJ1-4,-,TRBD1,16,TGTGCCAGCAGCTCCACCGGGACAGGGGGCAGCGAAAAACTGTTTTTT,CASSSTGTGGSEKLFF
TRBV24-1,TRBJ1-1,-,TRBD1,15,TGTGCCACCAGTGATGGGGGACAGGGGGCCACTGAAGCTTTCTTT,CATSDGGQGATEAFF
TRBV6-6,TRBJ2-7,-,TRBD1,14,TGTGCCAGCAGCTCCCTTGGGACAGGGTACGAGCAGTACTTC,CASSSLGTGYEQYF
TRBV5-1,TRBJ1-2,few,TRBD1,17,TGCGCCAGCAGCTTGGCCAATTGGGACAGGGGATTCGATGGCTACACCTTC,CASSLANWDRGFDGYTF